Below are 6 T cell receptor beta chains sequenced from a single sample in a study of T cell responses to AZD1222 COVID-19 vaccine. Using immunoSEQ multiplex PCR, the repertoire was profiled, and TCRdb retains in-frame clones only, with some absent. Of around 160,000 clones in the sample, 90% to 95% were seen once. The starting material was peripheral blood, obtained on day 0 of MenACWY control vaccination. The receptor set was obtained from an adult in good health.

This clone was seen only once. The chain uses TRBV19 and TRBJ2-5, with 10 bases that match TRBD1. Germline CDR1 reads LNHDA; CDR2 reads SQIVND (reference sequence). The CDR3 runs to 16 residues. J gave up 3 bases and V 3 bases, and 7 bases lay outside the gene matches. The CDR3 DNA sequence: TGTGCCAGTAGTATTTTCGGGACAGGGGACAAAGAGACCCAGTACTTC. Encoded protein: CASSIFGTGDKETQYF.

Worth noting for this clone: This same CDR3 is encoded by further DNA sequences in the sample. The chain combines TRBV10-3 with TRBJ1-1; no clear D. Per the germline V gene, CDR1 is ENHRY and CDR2 is SYGVKD. Trimming pared 2 bases from V and 5 bases from J, leaving 6 bases between. The CDR3 length is 12 residues. The CDR3 sequence is CAISEKGTEAFF. CDR3 bases: TGTGCCATCAGTGAGAAAGGGACTGAAGCTTTCTTT.

This chain links TRBV29-1 with TRBJ1-1; D is unclear. Germline CDR1 SQVTM, CDR2 ANQGSEA. V was pared by 5 bases and J by 4 bases, with 17 bases between. The CDR3 contains 14 residues. The CDR3 coding sequence is TGCAGCGTTCTACAGCAGTTATGGTCCACTGAAGCTTTCTTT. Amino acids: CSVLQQLWSTEAFF. Looking up the rest from reference TRBV29-1 and TRBJ1-1 gives the full variable domain: SAVISQKPSRDICQRGTSLTIQCQVDSQVTMMFWYRQQPGQSLTLIATANQGSEATYESGFVIDKFPISRPNLTFSTLTVSNMSPEDSSIYLCSVLQQLWSTEAFFGQGTRLTVV.

The rearrangement links TRBV29-1 to TRBJ1-1; D remains ambiguous. Germline loops: CDR1 SQVTM, CDR2 ANQGSEA. This CDR3 contains 12 residues. V gave up 4 bases and J gave up 1 base, with 7 bases separating them. CDR3 in DNA: TGCAGCGTTGGAACGGGGAACACTGAAGCTTTCTTT. Translating gives CSVGTGNTEAFF. Based on the CDR3 plus reference TRBV29-1 and TRBJ1-1, the full variable domain is SAVISQKPSRDICQRGTSLTIQCQVDSQVTMMFWYRQQPGQSLTLIATANQGSEATYESGFVIDKFPISRPNLTFSTLTVSNMSPEDSSIYLCSVGTGNTEAFFGQGTRLTVV.

The chain carries TRBV29-1 and TRBJ1-2; 8 bases are a match to TRBD1. The J segment lost 4 bases and the V segment lost 4 bases, leaving 5 bases of the junction unmatched. Germline V lookup: CDR1 SQVTM, CDR2 ANQGSEA. This CDR3 is built from 13 residues. In nucleotides, the CDR3 is TGCAGCGTTGTACAGGGGGATTCCTATGGCTACACCTTC. Translating gives CSVVQGDSYGYTF.

The rearrangement uses TRBV7-3 and TRBJ2-1; D gene unclear. The CDR3 sequence is 13 residues long. V lost 5 bases and J 5 bases, leaving 10 bases between the germline ends. CDR1 and CDR2 from the germline V gene are SGHTA and FQGTGA. This CDR3 is CASSVMKNNEQFF. For the CDR3, the DNA is TGTGCCAGCAGCGTAATGAAAAACAATGAGCAGTTCTTC.